This T cell receptor (beta chain) was captured in a study of CD8 T cells in Susac syndrome. Trimming cost V 6 bases and J 2 bases, with 13 bases left between them. Germline lookup yields CDR1 SQVTM and CDR2 ANQGSEA. The CDR3 length is 13 residues. An amount of RNA that ranged from roughly 0.5 to 1 ug was reverse transcribed with random hexamers. Multiplex immunoSEQ PCR targeted 54 Vbeta and 13 Jbeta TCR beta segments. MiXCR, applied by TCRdb to the immunoSEQ multiplex PCR reads, yields one record per CDR3 protein. Of roughly 150,000 distinct CDR3 sequences detected, around 93% appear once; the ten largest clones hold around 0.13%. The TEMRA cells underwent FACS enrichment, while the CD8+ and CD4+ T cells underwent negative isolation.

This sequence originates from a human donor in good health. The sample comprised CD4+ T cells from PBMCs. The rearrangement joins TRBV29-1 to TRBJ2-5, with D possibly being TRBD2 (7 bases). The DNA for the CDR3 is TGCAGCGTCCTGGGAGGGGGTCAAGAGACCCAGTACTTC. Translating gives CSVLGGGQETQYF.